This T cell receptor (beta chain) is drawn from a study of response to subunit inactivated influenza vaccine. In its sample, this clonotype was seen many times. Germline V gives CDR1 SGHTA, CDR2 FQGNSA. The CDR3 contains 13 residues. The V and J ends lost 1 base and 9 bases respectively, with 10 bases between them. MiXCR, run by TCRdb on the RT-PCR reads, gives a single entry per CDR3 protein. Here the sample spans about 520,000 distinct CDR3 sequences, over 9.5% being singletons. The chain has TRBV7-2 and TRBJ2-1, with no clear D. This TCR came from a man aged 45-60 years who received an inactivated influenza vaccine. The sequences come from PBMCs from blood, collected more than 35 days after vaccination. CDR3 sequence (DNA): TGTGCCAGCAGCTTAGGGGGTTTAGGTGAGCAGTTCTTC. This encodes CASSLGGLGEQFF.